These 2 T cell receptor beta chains were all obtained from the same sample, sequenced in a study of control samples from healthy donors and cancer patients. Using immunoSEQ multiplex PCR, the repertoire was profiled, and TCRdb retains in-frame clones only, with some absent. The table records 110,000 to 150,000 clones, about nine tenths of them present only once. What was sequenced was blood. These receptors were collected from a man aged 30 to 39 in good health.

The chain couples TRBV10-3 to TRBJ2-1; the match to TRBD2 covers 10 bases. V dropped 0 bases and J dropped 2; count of bases not matched to a gene: 1. The CDR3 loop spans 16 amino acids. Germline V gene data show CDR1 as ENHRY and CDR2 as SYGVKD. As DNA, the CDR3 is TGTGCCATCAGTGAGTCTCTAGCGGGAGCCTACAATGAGCAGTTCTTC. The encoded protein is CAISESLAGAYNEQFF.

This clone has only one observation. The gene calls are TRBV28 and TRBJ1-1; 10 nucleotides align to TRBD1. V was clipped by 2 bases and J by 3 bases; unmatched bases: 3. CDR3 length: 15 residues. Germline V gives CDR1 MDHEN, CDR2 SYDVKM. This CDR3 reads CASSLGGQGDTEAFF. The CDR3 bases are TGTGCCAGCAGTTTAGGAGGACAGGGGGACACTGAAGCTTTCTTT. Variable domain in full (rest from reference TRBV28 and TRBJ1-1): DVKVTQSSRYLVKRTGEKVFLECVQDMDHENMFWYRQDPGLGLRLIYFSYDVKMKEKGDIPEGYSVSREKKERFSLILESASTNQTSMYLCASSLGGQGDTEAFFGQGTRLTVV.